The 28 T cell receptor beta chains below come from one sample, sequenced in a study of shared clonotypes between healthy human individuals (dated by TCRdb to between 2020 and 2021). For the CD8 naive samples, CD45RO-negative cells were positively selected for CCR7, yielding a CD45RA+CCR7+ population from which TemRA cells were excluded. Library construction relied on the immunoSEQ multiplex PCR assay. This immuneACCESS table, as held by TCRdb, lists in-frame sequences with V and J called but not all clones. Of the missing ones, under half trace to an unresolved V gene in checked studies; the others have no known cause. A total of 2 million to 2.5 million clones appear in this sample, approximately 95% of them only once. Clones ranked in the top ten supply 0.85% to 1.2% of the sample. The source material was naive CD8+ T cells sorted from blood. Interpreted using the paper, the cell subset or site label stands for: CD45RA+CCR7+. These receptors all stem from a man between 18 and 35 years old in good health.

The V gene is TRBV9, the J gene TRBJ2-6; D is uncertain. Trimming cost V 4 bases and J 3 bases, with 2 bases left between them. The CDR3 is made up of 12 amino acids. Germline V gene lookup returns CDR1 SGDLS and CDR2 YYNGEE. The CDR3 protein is CASSIGANVLTF. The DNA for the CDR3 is TGTGCCAGCAGCATTGGGGCCAACGTCCTGACTTTC.

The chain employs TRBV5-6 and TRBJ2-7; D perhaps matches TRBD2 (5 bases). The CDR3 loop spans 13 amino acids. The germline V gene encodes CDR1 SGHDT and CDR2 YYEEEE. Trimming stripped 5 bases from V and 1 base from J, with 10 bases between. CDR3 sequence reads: CASRTLESYEQYF. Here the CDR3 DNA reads TGTGCCAGCAGGACACTAGAATCCTACGAGCAGTACTTC.

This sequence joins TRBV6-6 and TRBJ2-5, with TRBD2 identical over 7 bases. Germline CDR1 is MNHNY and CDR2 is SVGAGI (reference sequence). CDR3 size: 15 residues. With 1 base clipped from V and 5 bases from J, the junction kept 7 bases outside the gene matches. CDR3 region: CASSYLAGEGETQYF. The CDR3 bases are TGTGCCAGCAGTTACTTGGCGGGAGAAGGGGAGACCCAGTACTTC.

The CDR3 here is CASSLPRDPKETQYF. CDR3 DNA: TGTGCCAGCAGCCTCCCCAGGGACCCCAAAGAGACCCAGTACTTC. The J gene is TRBJ2-5, the V gene TRBV14; D tentatively reads TRBD1 or TRBD2 (5 bases each). The V gene's germline CDR1 is SGHDN and CDR2 FVKESK. CDR3 size: 15 residues. Trimming cost V 4 bases and J 3 bases, with 15 bases left between them.

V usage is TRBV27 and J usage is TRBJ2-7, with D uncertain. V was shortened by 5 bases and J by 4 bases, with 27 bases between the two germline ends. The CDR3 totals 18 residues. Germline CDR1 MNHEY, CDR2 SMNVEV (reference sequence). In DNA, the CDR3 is TGTGCCAGCAGTGCTCAGGTGTGGGCCACCGATTCATCATACGAGCAGTACTTC. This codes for CASSAQVWATDSSYEQYF.

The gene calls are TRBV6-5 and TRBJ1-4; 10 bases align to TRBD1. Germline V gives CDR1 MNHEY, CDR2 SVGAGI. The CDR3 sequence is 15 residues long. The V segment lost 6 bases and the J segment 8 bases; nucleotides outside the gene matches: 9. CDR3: CASRPGQGEREKLFF. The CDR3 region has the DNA TGTGCCAGCAGACCCGGACAGGGGGAGAGAGAAAAACTGTTTTTT.

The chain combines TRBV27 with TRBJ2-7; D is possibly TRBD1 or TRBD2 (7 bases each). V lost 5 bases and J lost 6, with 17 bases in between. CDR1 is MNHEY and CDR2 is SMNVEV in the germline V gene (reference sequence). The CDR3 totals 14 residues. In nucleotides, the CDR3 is TGTGCCAGCAGTGGGGGAGGGGGCGGAGGCGAGCAGTACTTC. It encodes CASSGGGGGGEQYF.

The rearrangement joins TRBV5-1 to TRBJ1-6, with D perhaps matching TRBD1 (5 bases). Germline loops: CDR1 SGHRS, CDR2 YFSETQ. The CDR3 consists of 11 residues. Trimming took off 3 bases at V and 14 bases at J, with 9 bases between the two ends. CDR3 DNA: TGCGCCAGCAGCTGGGACGGCACCCTCCACTTT. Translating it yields CASSWDGTLHF. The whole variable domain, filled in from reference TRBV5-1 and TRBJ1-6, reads KAGVTQTPRYLIKTRGQQVTLSCSPISGHRSVSWYQQTPGQGLQFLFEYFSETQRNKGNFPGRFSGRQFSNSRSEMNVSTLELGDSALYLCASSWDGTLHFGNGTRLTVT.

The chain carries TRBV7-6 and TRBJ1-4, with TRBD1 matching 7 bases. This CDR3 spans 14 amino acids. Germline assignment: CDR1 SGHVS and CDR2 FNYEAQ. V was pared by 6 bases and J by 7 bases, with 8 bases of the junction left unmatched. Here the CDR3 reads CASSLRGESEKLFF. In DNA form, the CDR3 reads TGTGCCAGCAGTCTCAGGGGGGAGAGTGAAAAACTGTTTTTT. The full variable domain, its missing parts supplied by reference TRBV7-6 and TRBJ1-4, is GAGVSQSPRYKVTKRGQDVALRCDPISGHVSLYWYRQALGQGPEFLTYFNYEAQQDKSGLPNDRFSAERPEGSISTLTIQRTEQRDSAMYRCASSLRGESEKLFFGSGTQLSVL.

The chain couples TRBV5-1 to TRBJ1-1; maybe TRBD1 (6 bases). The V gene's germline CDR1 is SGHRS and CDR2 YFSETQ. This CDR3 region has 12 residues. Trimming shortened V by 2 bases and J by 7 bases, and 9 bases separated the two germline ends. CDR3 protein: CASSFGGGEAFF. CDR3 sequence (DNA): TGCGCCAGCAGCTTTGGAGGGGGTGAAGCTTTCTTT.

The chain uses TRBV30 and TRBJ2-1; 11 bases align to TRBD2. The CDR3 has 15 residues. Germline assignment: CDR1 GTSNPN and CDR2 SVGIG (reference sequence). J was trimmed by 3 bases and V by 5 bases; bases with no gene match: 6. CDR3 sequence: CAWAGLAALYNEQFF. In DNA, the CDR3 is TGTGCCTGGGCGGGACTAGCGGCCCTCTACAATGAGCAGTTCTTC.

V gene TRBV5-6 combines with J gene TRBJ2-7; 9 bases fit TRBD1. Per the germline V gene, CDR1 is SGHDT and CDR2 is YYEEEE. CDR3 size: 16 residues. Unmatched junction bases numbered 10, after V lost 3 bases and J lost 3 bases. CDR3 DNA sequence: TGTGCCAGCAGCTGGTTAAGGGACAGGGCAGTCTACGAGCAGTACTTC. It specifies CASSWLRDRAVYEQYF.

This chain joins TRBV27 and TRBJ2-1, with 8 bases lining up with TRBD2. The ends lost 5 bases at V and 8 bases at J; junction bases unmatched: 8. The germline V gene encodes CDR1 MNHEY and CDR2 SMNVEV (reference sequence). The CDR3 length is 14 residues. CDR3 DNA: TGTGCCAGCAGTCTCGGACTAGCCAAGGATGAGCAGTTCTTC. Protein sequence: CASSLGLAKDEQFF.

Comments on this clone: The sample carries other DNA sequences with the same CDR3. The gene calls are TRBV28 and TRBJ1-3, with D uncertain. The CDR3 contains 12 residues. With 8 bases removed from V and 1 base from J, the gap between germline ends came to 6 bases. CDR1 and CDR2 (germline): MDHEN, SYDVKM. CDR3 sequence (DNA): TGTGCCAGCTCCTTTTCTGGAAACACCATATATTTT. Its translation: CASSFSGNTIYF.

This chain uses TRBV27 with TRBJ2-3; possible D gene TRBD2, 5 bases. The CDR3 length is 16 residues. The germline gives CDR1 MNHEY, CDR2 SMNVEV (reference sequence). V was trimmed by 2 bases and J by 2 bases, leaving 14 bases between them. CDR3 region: CASSLVGVSHTDTQYF. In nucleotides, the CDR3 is TGTGCCAGCAGTTTAGTGGGAGTTAGCCACACAGATACGCAGTATTTT.

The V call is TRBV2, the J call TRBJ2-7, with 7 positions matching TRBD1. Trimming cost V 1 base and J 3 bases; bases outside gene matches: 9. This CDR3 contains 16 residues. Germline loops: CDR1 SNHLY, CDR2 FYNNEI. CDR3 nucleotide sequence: TGTGCCAGCAGTGAAGTACCGGGACAGAAAGTCTACGAGCAGTACTTC. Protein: CASSEVPGQKVYEQYF.

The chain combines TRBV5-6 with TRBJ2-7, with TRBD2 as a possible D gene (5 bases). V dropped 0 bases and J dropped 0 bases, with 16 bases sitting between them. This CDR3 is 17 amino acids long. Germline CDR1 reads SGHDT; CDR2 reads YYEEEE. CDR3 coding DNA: TGTGCCAGCAGCTTGGGCGGGCCCTACCAAGACTCCTACGAGCAGTACTTC. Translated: CASSLGGPYQDSYEQYF.

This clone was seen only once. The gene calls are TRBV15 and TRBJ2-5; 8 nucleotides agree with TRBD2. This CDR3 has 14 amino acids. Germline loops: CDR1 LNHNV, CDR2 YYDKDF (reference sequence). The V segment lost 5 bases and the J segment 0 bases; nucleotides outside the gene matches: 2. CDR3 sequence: CATSPGGDQETQYF. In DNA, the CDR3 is TGTGCCACCAGCCCGGGGGGGGACCAAGAGACCCAGTACTTC.

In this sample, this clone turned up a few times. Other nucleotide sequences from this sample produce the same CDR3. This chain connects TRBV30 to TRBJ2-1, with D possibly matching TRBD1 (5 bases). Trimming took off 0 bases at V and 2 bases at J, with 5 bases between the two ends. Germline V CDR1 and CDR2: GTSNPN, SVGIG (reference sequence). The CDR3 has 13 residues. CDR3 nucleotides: TGTGCCTGGAGTGTAGGGGCCTACAATGAGCAGTTCTTC. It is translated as CAWSVGAYNEQFF.

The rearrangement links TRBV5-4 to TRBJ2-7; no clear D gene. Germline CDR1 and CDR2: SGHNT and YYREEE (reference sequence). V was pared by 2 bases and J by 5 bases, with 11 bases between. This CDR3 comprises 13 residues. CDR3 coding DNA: TGTGCCAGCAGCTTTATATCCGCTAACGAGCAGTACTTC. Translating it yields CASSFISANEQYF.

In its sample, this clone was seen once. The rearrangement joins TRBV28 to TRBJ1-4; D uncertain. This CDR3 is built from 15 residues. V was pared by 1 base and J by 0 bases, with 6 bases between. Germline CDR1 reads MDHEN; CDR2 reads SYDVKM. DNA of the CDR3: TGTGCCAGCAGTTTATTCGGTTCAACTAATGAAAAACTGTTTTTT. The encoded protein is CASSLFGSTNEKLFF.

The CDR3 DNA sequence: TGTGCCAGCAGTTCCCTCCCGGGAATTCGGGATCAGCCCCAGCATTTT. As protein: CASSSLPGIRDQPQHF. The genes are TRBV27 and TRBJ1-5; D is unresolved. The CDR3 runs 16 residues. The germline V gene has CDR1 MNHEY and CDR2 SMNVEV (reference sequence). The V and J ends lost 4 bases and 5 bases respectively, with 18 bases between them.

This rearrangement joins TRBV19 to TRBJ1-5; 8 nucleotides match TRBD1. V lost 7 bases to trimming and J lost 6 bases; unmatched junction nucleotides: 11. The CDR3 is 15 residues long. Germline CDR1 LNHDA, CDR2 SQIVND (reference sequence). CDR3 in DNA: TGTGCCAGTATGGCCGAGACAGGGGCGAGTCAGCCCCAGCATTTT. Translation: CASMAETGASQPQHF.

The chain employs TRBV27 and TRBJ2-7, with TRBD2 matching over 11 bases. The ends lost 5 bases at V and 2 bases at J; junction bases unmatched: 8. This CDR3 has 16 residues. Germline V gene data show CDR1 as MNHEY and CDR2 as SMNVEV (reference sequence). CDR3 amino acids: CASSQSQLAGAYEQYF. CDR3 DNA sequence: TGTGCCAGCAGTCAATCCCAACTAGCGGGGGCCTACGAGCAGTACTTC.

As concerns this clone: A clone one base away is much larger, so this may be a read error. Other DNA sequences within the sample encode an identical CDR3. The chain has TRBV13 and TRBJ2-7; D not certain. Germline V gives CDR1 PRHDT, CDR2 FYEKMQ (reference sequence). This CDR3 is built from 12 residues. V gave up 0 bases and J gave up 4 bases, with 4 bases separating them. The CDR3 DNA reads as TGTGCCAGCAGCTTAGGGGGTTACGAGCAGTACTTC. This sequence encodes CASSLGGYEQYF.

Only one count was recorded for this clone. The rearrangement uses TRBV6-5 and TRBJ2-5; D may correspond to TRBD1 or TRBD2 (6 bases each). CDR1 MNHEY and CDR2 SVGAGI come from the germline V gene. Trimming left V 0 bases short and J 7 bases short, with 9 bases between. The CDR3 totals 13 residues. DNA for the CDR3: TGTGCCAGCAGTTACTCGGAGGGGGGGACCCAGTACTTC. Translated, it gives CASSYSEGGTQYF.

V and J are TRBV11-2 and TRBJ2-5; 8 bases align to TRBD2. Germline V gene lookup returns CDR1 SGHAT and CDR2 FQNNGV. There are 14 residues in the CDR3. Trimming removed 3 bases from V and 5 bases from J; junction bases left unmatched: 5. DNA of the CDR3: TGTGCCAGCAGCTTGAGCGGGGGCCTTGAGACCCAGTACTTC. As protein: CASSLSGGLETQYF.

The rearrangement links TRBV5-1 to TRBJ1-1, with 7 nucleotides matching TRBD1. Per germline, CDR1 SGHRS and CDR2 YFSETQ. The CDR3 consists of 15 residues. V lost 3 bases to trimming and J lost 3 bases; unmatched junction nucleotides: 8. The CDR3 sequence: CASSWGDSSYTEAFF. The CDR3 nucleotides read TGCGCCAGCAGCTGGGGGGACAGCTCCTACACTGAAGCTTTCTTT.